This passage covers 28 T cell receptor beta chains from one sample sequenced in a study of T cells in Graves' hyperthyroidism and ophthalmopathy (dated by TCRdb to the late 2010s). Library construction relied on multiplex PCR. Sequenced using an Illumina HiSeq 2000. TCR beta CDR3 regions were amplified from RNA transcripts. For the first round of RT-PCR on the TCR CDR3, the HTBI primer set was used together with the Qiagen OneStep RT-PCR kit. TCRdb took the public reads, trimmed them with fastp at Q25, ran MiXCR for clone calling and kept in-frame beta chains. Records with the same CDR3 protein are collapsed into one entry carrying the most frequent genes and DNA. This sample is represented by about 480,000 distinct CDR3 sequences; roughly an eighth of them were singletons. Of the sample, less than 20% is held by the ten largest clones. Sequencing used blood. All receptors come from a woman under 30 with Graves' hyperthyroidism.

This clonotype was observed at least ten times. The V gene is TRBV20-1, the J gene TRBJ2-1, with TRBD1 matching over 8 bases. The CDR3 loop spans 14 amino acids. The V gene's germline CDR1 is DFQATT and CDR2 SNEGSKA (reference sequence). V lost 5 bases to trimming and J lost 5 bases; unmatched junction nucleotides: 8. The CDR3 nucleotides are TGCAGTGCTGGGGGACAGGTGGTGCACAATGAGCAGTTCTTC. Translation: CSAGGQVVHNEQFF.

In this sample, this clonotype turned up a few times. The gene calls are TRBV10-3 and TRBJ2-1, with TRBD2 matching 9 bases. Germline V gene lookup returns CDR1 ENHRY and CDR2 SYGVKD. V lost 2 bases, J lost 4 bases, and 15 bases stayed unmatched. The CDR3 loop spans 19 amino acids. This chain's CDR3 is CAISEPPGGGGGVYNEQFF. CDR3 sequence (DNA): TGTGCCATCAGTGAGCCCCCCGGCGGGGGGGGGGGCGTATACAATGAGCAGTTCTTC.

Worth noting for this clonotype: It is likely a read error, because the conserved phenylalanine at the end of the CDR3 is missing. This rearrangement joins TRBV10-3 to TRBJ1-5, with TRBD1 matching over 7 bases. The CDR3 consists of 19 residues. The V and J ends lost 2 bases and 0 bases, in that order; junction bases with no gene match: 13. Germline CDR1 is ENHRY and CDR2 is SYGVKD. CDR3 residues: CAISEGLTGVSPSNQPQHL. The CDR3 nucleotides read TGTGCCATCAGTGAGGGCCTAACAGGGGTGTCCCCTAGCAATCAGCCCCAGCATTTA.

This clonotype was seen at least ten times. The V gene is TRBV19, the J gene TRBJ1-6; tentatively, D is TRBD1 (6 bases). Per germline, CDR1 LNHDA and CDR2 SQIVND (reference sequence). This CDR3 comprises 16 residues. V was clipped by 7 bases and J by 8 bases, with 21 bases between them. CDR3 loop: CASTTRRGARDSPLHF. CDR3 nucleotide sequence: TGTGCCAGTACCACTCGAAGGGGGGCCCGAGATTCACCCCTCCACTTT.

This clonotype was found many times. The chain has TRBV11-3 and TRBJ1-1; 7 positions match TRBD1. The germline gives CDR1 SGHNT, CDR2 YENEEA. With 1 base clipped from V and 1 base from J, the junction kept 3 bases outside the gene matches. This CDR3 spans 15 amino acids. CDR3 sequence (DNA): TGTGCCAGCAGCTTAGGAGGGGGCTCGAACACTGAAGCTTTCTTT. Translation: CASSLGGGSNTEAFF.

This clonotype was observed many times. V usage is TRBV27 and J usage is TRBJ1-1, with D maybe TRBD1 (6 bases). The CDR3 contains 17 residues. Trimming took off 6 bases at V and 1 base at J, with 21 bases between the two ends. CDR1 is MNHEY, CDR2 SMNVEV, per germline (reference sequence). CDR3 DNA sequence: TGTGCCAGCAGGATGATTGGGGGGGCCTCTGAGAACACTGAAGCTTTCTTT. Residues: CASRMIGGASENTEAFF.

This clonotype was detected many times. The gene calls are TRBV11-3 and TRBJ2-1, with D possibly TRBD2 on 6 matching bases. Germline V CDR1 and CDR2: SGHNT, YENEEA. The CDR3 length is 13 residues. Trimming stripped 5 bases from V and 9 bases from J, with 14 bases between. This chain's CDR3 is CASSPRGLREQFF. As DNA, the CDR3 is TGTGCCAGCAGCCCCCGGGGGTTGCGTGAGCAGTTCTTC. Combining the CDR3 with reference TRBV11-3 and TRBJ2-1 gives the whole variable domain EAGVVQSPRYKIIEKKQPVAFWCNPISGHNTLYWYLQNLGQGPELLIRYENEEAVDDSQLPKDRFSAERLKGVDSTLKIQPAELGDSAVYLCASSPRGLREQFFGPGTRLTVL.

The rearrangement joins TRBV30 to TRBJ2-7; D gene unclear. The CDR3 contains 13 residues. Germline loops: CDR1 GTSNPN, CDR2 SVGIG (reference sequence). V was trimmed by 0 bases and J by 7 bases, leaving 13 bases between them. CDR3 in DNA: TGTGCCTGGAGTGTACTGGGGTTGGGGGAGCAGTACTTC. Translating gives CAWSVLGLGEQYF.

The rearrangement joins TRBV19 to TRBJ2-1, with TRBD2 matching 7 bases. Germline values: CDR1 LNHDA, CDR2 SQIVND (reference sequence). CDR3 size: 18 residues. J gave up 6 bases and V 4 bases, and 18 bases lay outside the gene matches. The CDR3 spells CASSNPQRSREKGNEQFF. The CDR3 DNA reads TGTGCCAGTAGTAACCCCCAGCGGTCGCGGGAGAAAGGCAATGAGCAGTTCTTC.

Many counts were recorded for this clonotype. V gene TRBV20-1 combines with J gene TRBJ1-5, with TRBD1 as a possible D gene (6 bases). The CDR3 loop spans 16 amino acids. The V and J ends lost 0 bases and 6 bases respectively, with 18 bases between them. The germline V gene encodes CDR1 DFQATT and CDR2 SNEGSKA (reference sequence). DNA for the CDR3: TGCAGTGCTAGAGATTTAAGGGCACAGGGCGGTCAGCCCCAGCATTTT. Translating it yields CSARDLRAQGGQPQHF.

Many counts were recorded for this clonotype. The chain combines TRBV10-3 with TRBJ2-5; D is unresolved. CDR3 length equals 14 residues. V gave up 3 bases and J gave up 4 bases, with 12 bases separating them. Germline V gene data show CDR1 as ENHRY and CDR2 as SYGVKD. The CDR3: CAISDSDVGETQYF. The DNA of the CDR3 is TGTGCCATCAGTGACTCTGACGTCGGAGAGACCCAGTACTTC.

In its sample, this clonotype was seen a few times. This rearrangement joins TRBV11-2 to TRBJ2-7; D remains unclear. Trimming stripped 5 bases from V and 5 bases from J, with 19 bases between. The germline CDR1 and CDR2 sequences are SGHAT and FQNNGV. The CDR3 spans 15 residues. The CDR3 DNA sequence: TGTGCCAGCAGCCTACTGGGCTCCCGTTTCGACGAGCAGTACTTC. Residues: CASSLLGSRFDEQYF.

The J gene is TRBJ1-5, the V gene TRBV6-1; no clear D. The CDR3 covers 15 residues. Trimming removed 1 base at V and 2 bases at J, with 9 bases between. Germline loops: CDR1 MNHNS, CDR2 SASEGT. Here the CDR3 DNA reads TGTGCCAGCAGTGAAGGGGCTTTTGGCAATCAGCCCCAGCATTTT. Translation gives CASSEGAFGNQPQHF.

The rearrangement links TRBV9 to TRBJ2-4; possible D gene TRBD2, 5 bases. CDR1 and CDR2 (germline): SGDLS, YYNGEE. The CDR3 runs to 17 residues. The ends were cut back, 0 bases at V and 5 bases at J, with 18 bases in the middle. CDR3 amino acids: CASSVGSGGPTQNIQYF. The DNA for the CDR3 is TGTGCCAGCAGCGTAGGTTCCGGCGGGCCCACCCAAAACATTCAGTACTTC.

This clonotype was seen ten or more times. CDR3 residues: CASRGGLSNQPQHF. DNA for the CDR3: TGTGCCAGCAGGGGGGGGCTTAGCAATCAGCCCCAGCATTTT. The chain employs TRBV27 and TRBJ1-5, with D maybe TRBD1 (6 bases). Per the germline V gene, CDR1 is MNHEY and CDR2 is SMNVEV (reference sequence). The CDR3 extends over 14 amino acids. V lost 6 bases and J lost 0, with 9 bases in between.

Ten or more counts support this clonotype. CDR3 sequence: CASSTGQARTDTQYF. The DNA of the CDR3 is TGTGCCAGCAGTACGGGACAGGCCAGGACAGATACGCAGTATTTT. The rearrangement links TRBV12-3 or TRBV12-4 to TRBJ2-3, with 8 bases matching TRBD1. The CDR3 contains 15 residues. J lost 3 bases, V lost 5 bases, and 7 bases had no gene match.

This clonotype showed up just a few times. The chain links TRBV4-1 to TRBJ2-1; the match to TRBD2 covers 9 bases. Germline values: CDR1 MGHRA, CDR2 YSYEKL. V lost 0 bases to trimming and J lost 9 bases; unmatched junction nucleotides: 15. There are 18 residues in the CDR3. The CDR3 spells CASSQERAASGISTEQFF. The CDR3 DNA sequence: TGCGCCAGCAGCCAAGAGAGAGCGGCTAGCGGGATTTCTACTGAGCAGTTCTTC.

This clonotype was seen at least ten times. The rearrangement uses TRBV30 and TRBJ1-1; D not certain. This CDR3 spans 13 amino acids. From germline, CDR1 is GTSNPN and CDR2 SVGIG (reference sequence). Trimming removed 1 base at V and 1 base at J, with 7 bases between. CDR3 protein: CAWSGRENTEAFF. The CDR3, as DNA: TGTGCCTGGAGTGGCCGAGAGAACACTGAAGCTTTCTTT.

This clonotype was seen at least ten times. This rearrangement joins TRBV6-5 to TRBJ1-1; D unresolved. The CDR3 contains 14 residues. V was pared by 2 bases and J by 2 bases, with 9 bases between. CDR1 MNHEY and CDR2 SVGAGI come from the germline V gene. The CDR3 loop reads CASSYGHPNTEAFF. CDR3 in DNA: TGTGCCAGCAGTTACGGTCACCCAAACACTGAAGCTTTCTTT.

This clonotype was found many times. This chain connects TRBV12-3 or TRBV12-4 to TRBJ2-3; 10 bases align to TRBD2. The CDR3 is 15 residues long. Unmatched junction bases numbered 9, after V lost 7 bases and J lost 5 bases. DNA for the CDR3: TGTGCCAGCATCGCTAGCGGGAGTTCAATAGATACGCAGTATTTT. Translated, it gives CASIASGSSIDTQYF.

Ten or more counts support this clonotype. The chain uses TRBV5-1 and TRBJ1-2; D possibly corresponds to TRBD1 (6 bases). The CDR3 totals 15 residues. CDR1 and CDR2 (germline): SGHRS, YFSETQ. V dropped 5 bases and J dropped 6 bases, with 20 bases sitting between them. CDR3 sequence (DNA): TGCGCCAGCAGGACTTCGTCCGGGACACATCATGGCTACACCTTC. It encodes CASRTSSGTHHGYTF.

This clonotype has ten or more counts. The chain is built from TRBV12-3 or TRBV12-4 and TRBJ1-1; D is uncertain. V shed 2 bases and J shed 1 base, with 8 bases lying between them. The CDR3 is 14 residues long. The CDR3 region has the DNA TGTGCCAGCAGTTTAACCAGCTGGAACACTGAAGCTTTCTTT. Translation: CASSLTSWNTEAFF.

This clonotype was recorded at least ten times. The germline gene is not matched at one end of the junction; a read error may be the cause. This rearrangement joins TRBV12-3 or TRBV12-4 to TRBJ1-2; no clear D gene. This CDR3 has 15 residues. CDR3 nucleotide sequence: TGTGCCAGCAGTCGATCCCAGGTTGCAAACTATGACTACACCTTC. Translating gives CASSRSQVANYDYTF.

This clonotype was counted at least ten times. The chain combines TRBV12-3 or TRBV12-4 with TRBJ2-1, with D possibly matching TRBD2 (6 bases). Between the trimmed V and J ends, which lost 7 bases and 7 bases, there was a span of 14 bases. The CDR3 covers 13 residues. For the CDR3, the DNA is TGTGCCAGCACCTTAGCGGAACATAATGAGCAGTTCTTC. Protein sequence: CASTLAEHNEQFF.

This clonotype was detected many times. The CDR3 region is CASSWEGRDTEAFF. Written as DNA, the CDR3 is TGTGCCAGCTCCTGGGAGGGGCGGGACACTGAAGCTTTCTTT. The rearrangement links TRBV7-9 to TRBJ1-1, with TRBD1 as a possible D gene (5 bases). Trimming cost V 8 bases and J 3 bases, with 16 bases left between them. The CDR3 extends over 14 amino acids. The V gene's germline CDR1 is SEHNR and CDR2 FQNEAQ (reference sequence).

V and J are TRBV5-6 and TRBJ2-7, with TRBD1 matching over 9 bases. Germline lookup yields CDR1 SGHDT and CDR2 YYEEEE. The trim removed 6 bases at V and 7 bases at J, leaving 17 bases unmatched. This CDR3 contains 16 residues. The CDR3 region is CASTPAAGQGLREQYV. CDR3 bases: TGTGCCAGCACCCCCGCGGCGGGACAGGGCTTGAGAGAGCAGTACGTC.

This clonotype was picked up one time. The V call is TRBV24-1, the J call TRBJ1-1; weak D call: TRBD1 (6 bases). Trimming stripped 2 bases from V and 4 bases from J, with 10 bases between. The CDR3 contains 14 residues. Germline V gene lookup returns CDR1 KGHDR and CDR2 SFDVKD. CDR3 sequence reads: CATSDWGAGTEAFF. DNA for the CDR3: TGTGCCACCAGTGATTGGGGGGCGGGCACTGAAGCTTTCTTT.

This clonotype was counted many times. The chain links TRBV12-3 or TRBV12-4 to TRBJ2-1, with 7 bases that match TRBD1. With V trimmed by 10 bases and J by 2 bases, 5 bases remained unmatched. CDR3 length: 13 residues. This chain's CDR3 is CATGQDAYNEQFF. In DNA, the CDR3 is TGTGCCACCGGACAGGACGCCTACAATGAGCAGTTCTTC.